The T cell receptor (beta chain) under discussion was sequenced for a study of blood T cell repertoires in COVID-19. About the study: T cells, B-cell-depleted T cells, or PBMCs provided the cDNA or gDNA that served as material.

Germline V gives CDR1 KGHDR, CDR2 SFDVKD. Germline trimming cut 4 bases from V and 2 bases from J; bases unmatched to any gene: 11. The CDR3 is made up of 20 amino acids. Sequencing used immunoSEQ multiplex PCR; TCRdb keeps in-frame clones, though not all of them. This repertoire shows some 250,000 clones, about four fifths found once; its top ten account for around 7.5%. This chain joins TRBV24-1 and TRBJ2-1, with 15 bases identical to TRBD2. Input material: peripheral blood. The TCR originated in a woman at least 80 years old with COVID-19, enrolled during active disease. Here the CDR3 reads CATSEVPGLAGGSTYNEQFF. CDR3 nucleotides: TGTGCCACCAGTGAGGTCCCGGGACTAGCGGGAGGTTCCACCTACAATGAGCAGTTCTTC.